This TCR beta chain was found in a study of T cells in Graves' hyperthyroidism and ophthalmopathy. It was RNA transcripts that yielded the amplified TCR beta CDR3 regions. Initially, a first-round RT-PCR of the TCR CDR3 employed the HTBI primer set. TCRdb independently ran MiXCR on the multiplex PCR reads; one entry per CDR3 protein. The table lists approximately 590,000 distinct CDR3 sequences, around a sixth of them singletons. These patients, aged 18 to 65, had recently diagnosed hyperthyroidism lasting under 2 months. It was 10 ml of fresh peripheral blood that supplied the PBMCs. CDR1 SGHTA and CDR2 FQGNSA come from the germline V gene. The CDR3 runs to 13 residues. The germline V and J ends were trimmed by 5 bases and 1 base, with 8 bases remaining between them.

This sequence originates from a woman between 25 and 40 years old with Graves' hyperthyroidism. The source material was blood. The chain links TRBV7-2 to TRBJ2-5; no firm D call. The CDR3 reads CASSARLQETQYF. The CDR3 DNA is TGTGCCAGCAGCGCCCGACTCCAAGAGACCCAGTACTTC.